This T cell receptor beta chain was sequenced during a study of T cell repertoires in cytomegalovirus infection. Study-level points and caveats: Based on cumulative public TCR beta family frequency, carriers of CMV plus the relevant HLA were identified.

Via MiXCR, TCRdb re-called the reads, giving one row per CDR3 protein. The sample has tens of thousands of distinct CDR3 sequences, approximately 30% seen once; the top ten hold 45% to 65%. This clonotype was seen more than once but under ten times. The antigen is unknown. CDR1 is MGHRA, CDR2 YSYEKL, per germline. V lost 0 bases, J lost 2 bases, and 10 bases lay in between. The CDR3 is 15 amino acids. The sequence was obtained from a human donor in good health (CMV status not recorded). Some clones in this sample may be carry-over from other donors' samples. The specimen comprised CD8+ T cells from cultured PBMCs, sampled from culture after CMV antigen stimulation. The rearrangement uses TRBV4-1 and TRBJ1-1; D is unresolved. The CDR3 DNA reads as TGCGCCAGCAGCCAAGAAGGCAGTTTAAACACTGAAGCTTTCTTT. Its translation: CASSQEGSLNTEAFF.